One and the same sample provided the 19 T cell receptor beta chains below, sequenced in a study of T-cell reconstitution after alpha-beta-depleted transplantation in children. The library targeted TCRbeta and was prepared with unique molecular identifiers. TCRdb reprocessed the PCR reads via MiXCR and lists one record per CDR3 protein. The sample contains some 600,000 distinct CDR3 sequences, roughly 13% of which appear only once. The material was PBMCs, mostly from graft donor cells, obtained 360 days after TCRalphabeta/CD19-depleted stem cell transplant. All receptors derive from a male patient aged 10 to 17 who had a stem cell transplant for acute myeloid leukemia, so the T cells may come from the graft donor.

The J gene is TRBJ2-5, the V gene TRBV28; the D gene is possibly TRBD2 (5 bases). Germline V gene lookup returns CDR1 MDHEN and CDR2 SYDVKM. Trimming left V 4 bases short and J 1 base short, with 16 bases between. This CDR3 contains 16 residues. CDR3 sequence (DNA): TGTGCCAGCAGTTCCACTCGGATCAGCGGCCAAGAGACCCAGTACTTC. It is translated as CASSSTRISGQETQYF.

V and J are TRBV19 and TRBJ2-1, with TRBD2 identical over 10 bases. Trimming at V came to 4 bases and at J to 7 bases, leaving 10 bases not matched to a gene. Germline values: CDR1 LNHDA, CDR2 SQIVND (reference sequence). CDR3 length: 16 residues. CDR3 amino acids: CASSSRLAGDYNEQFF. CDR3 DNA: TGTGCCAGTAGTAGTCGGCTAGCGGGGGATTATAATGAGCAGTTCTTC.

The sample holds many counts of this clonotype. CDR3 coding DNA: TGTGCCAGCAGTTTTATTACTAGCGGGCGAGCGGAGACCCAGTACTTC. This translates into CASSFITSGRAETQYF. The V gene is TRBV12-3 or TRBV12-4, the J gene TRBJ2-5; 9 positions agree with TRBD2. Germline trimming cut 3 bases from V and 5 bases from J; bases unmatched to any gene: 10. CDR3 length: 16 amino acids.

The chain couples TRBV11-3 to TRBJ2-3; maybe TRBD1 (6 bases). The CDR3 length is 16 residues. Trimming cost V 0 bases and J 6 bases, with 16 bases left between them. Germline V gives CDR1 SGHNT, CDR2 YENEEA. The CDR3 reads CASSLDTGPGPDTQYF. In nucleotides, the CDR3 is TGTGCCAGCAGCTTAGATACAGGGCCAGGGCCCGATACGCAGTATTTT. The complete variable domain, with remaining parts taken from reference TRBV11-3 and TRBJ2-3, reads EAGVVQSPRYKIIEKKQPVAFWCNPISGHNTLYWYLQNLGQGPELLIRYENEEAVDDSQLPKDRFSAERLKGVDSTLKIQPAELGDSAVYLCASSLDTGPGPDTQYFGPGTRLTVL.

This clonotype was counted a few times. CDR3 protein: CASSGHTGGPYNEQFF. For the CDR3, the DNA is TGTGCCAGCAGCGGTCACACGGGAGGGCCCTACAATGAGCAGTTCTTC. J is TRBJ2-1 and V is TRBV7-2; 8 nucleotides agree with TRBD2. From germline, CDR1 is SGHTA and CDR2 FQGNSA. Losses at the gene ends were 5 bases for V and 2 bases for J; bases not matched to a gene: 8. This CDR3 is 16 amino acids long.

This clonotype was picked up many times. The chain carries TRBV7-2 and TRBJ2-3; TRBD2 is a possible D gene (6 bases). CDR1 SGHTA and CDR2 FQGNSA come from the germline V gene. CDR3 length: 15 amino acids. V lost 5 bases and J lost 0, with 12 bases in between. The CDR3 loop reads CASSLSGTSTDTQYF. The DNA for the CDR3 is TGTGCCAGCAGCCTTAGCGGAACTAGCACAGATACGCAGTATTTT.

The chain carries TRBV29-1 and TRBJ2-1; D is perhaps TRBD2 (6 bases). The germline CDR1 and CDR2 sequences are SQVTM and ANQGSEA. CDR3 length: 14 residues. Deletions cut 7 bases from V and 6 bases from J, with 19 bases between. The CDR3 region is CSAPLGGNSNEQFF. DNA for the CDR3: TGCAGCGCCCCTTTGGGCGGGAACAGCAATGAGCAGTTCTTC.

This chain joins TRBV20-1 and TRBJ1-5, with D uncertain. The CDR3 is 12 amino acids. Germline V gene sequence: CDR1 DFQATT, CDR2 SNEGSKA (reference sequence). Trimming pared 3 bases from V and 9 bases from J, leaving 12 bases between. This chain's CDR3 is CSAREGIWPQHF. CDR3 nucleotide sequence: TGCAGTGCTAGGGAGGGTATATGGCCCCAGCATTTT.

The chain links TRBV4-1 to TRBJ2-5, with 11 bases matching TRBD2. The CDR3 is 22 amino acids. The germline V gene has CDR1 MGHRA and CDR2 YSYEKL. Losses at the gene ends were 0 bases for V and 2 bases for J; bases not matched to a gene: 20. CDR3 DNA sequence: TGCGCCAGCAGCCAAGAGGGTATTAGGCTAGCGGGAGGCCCGATAGAACAAGAGACCCAGTACTTC. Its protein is CASSQEGIRLAGGPIEQETQYF.

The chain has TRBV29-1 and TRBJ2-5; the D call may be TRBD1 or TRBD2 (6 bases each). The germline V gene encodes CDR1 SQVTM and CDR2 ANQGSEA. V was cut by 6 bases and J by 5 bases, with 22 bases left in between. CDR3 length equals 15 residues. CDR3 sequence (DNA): TGCAGCGTGGGGGCTGGCCCCCGGGGGTGGGAGACCCAGTACTTC. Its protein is CSVGAGPRGWETQYF.

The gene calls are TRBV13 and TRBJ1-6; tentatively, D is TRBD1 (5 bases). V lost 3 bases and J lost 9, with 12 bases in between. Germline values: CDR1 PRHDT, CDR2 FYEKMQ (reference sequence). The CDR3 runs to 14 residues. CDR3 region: CASSLSGGISPLHF. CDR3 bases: TGTGCCAGCAGCTTGTCTGGGGGGATTTCACCCCTCCACTTT.

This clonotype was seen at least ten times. The chain's CDR3 is CARPGLSYEQYF. The CDR3 DNA reads as TGTGCCCGCCCGGGTCTCTCCTACGAGCAGTACTTC. J is TRBJ2-7 and V is TRBV21-1; the DNA was not used to check the table's D call, TRBD2. TRBV21-1 corresponds to a pseudogene. The CDR3 totals 12 residues.

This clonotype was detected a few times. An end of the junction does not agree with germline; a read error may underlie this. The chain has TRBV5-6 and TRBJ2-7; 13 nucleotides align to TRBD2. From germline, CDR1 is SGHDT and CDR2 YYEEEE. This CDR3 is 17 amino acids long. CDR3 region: CASSLAIGLAGVEGAVF. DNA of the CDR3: TGTGCCAGCAGCTTGGCCATCGGACTAGCGGGAGTGGAGGGCGCCGTTTTC. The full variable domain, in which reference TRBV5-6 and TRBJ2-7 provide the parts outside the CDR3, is DAGVTQSPTHLIKTRGQQVTLRCSPKSGHDTVSWYQQALGQGPQFIFQYYEEEERQRGNFPDRFSGHQFPNYSSELNVNALLLGDSALYLCASSLAIGLAGVEGAVFGPGTRLTVT.

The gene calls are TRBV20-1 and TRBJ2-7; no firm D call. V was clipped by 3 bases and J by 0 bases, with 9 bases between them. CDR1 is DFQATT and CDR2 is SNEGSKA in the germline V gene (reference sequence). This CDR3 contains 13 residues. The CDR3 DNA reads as TGCAGTGCTAGGGGGTTAACCTCCTACGAGCAGTACTTC. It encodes CSARGLTSYEQYF.

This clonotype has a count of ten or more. The CDR3 spells CASSILAGGSLGEQFF. The CDR3 region has the DNA TGTGCCAGCAGTATTTTAGCGGGAGGTTCTTTGGGTGAGCAGTTCTTC. The chain uses TRBV12-3 or TRBV12-4 and TRBJ2-1, with 10 bases fitting TRBD2. CDR3 length: 16 residues. V trimming: 5 bases; J trimming: 9 bases; junction bases outside the gene matches: 13.

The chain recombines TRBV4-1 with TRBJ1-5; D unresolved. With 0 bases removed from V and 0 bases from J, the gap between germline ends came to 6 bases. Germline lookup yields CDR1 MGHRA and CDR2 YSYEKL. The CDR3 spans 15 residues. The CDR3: CASSQDSHSNQPQHF. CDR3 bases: TGCGCCAGCAGCCAAGACAGCCATAGCAATCAGCCCCAGCATTTT.

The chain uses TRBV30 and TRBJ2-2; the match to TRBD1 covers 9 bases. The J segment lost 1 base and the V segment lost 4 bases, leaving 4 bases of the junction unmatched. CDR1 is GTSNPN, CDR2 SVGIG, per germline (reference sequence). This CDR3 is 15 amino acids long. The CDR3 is CAWNRDRVNTGELFF. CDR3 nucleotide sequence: TGTGCCTGGAACCGGGACAGGGTGAACACCGGGGAGCTGTTTTTT.

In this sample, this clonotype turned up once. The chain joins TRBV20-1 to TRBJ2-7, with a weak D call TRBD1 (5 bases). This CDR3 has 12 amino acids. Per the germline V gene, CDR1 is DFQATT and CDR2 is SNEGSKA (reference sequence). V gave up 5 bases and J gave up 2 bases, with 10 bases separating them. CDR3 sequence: CSAEDNAYEQYF. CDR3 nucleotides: TGCAGTGCTGAGGACAACGCCTACGAGCAGTACTTC.

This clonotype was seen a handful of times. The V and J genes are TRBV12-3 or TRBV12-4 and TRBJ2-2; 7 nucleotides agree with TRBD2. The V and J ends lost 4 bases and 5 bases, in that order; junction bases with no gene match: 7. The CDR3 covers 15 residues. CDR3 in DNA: TGTGCCAGCAGTTCCGCGGGAGTTGGGACCGGGGAGCTGTTTTTT. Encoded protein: CASSSAGVGTGELFF.